The T cell receptor (beta chain) described here comes from a study of blood T cell repertoires in COVID-19. The overall study: Samples of COVID-19 (acute and convalescent) were obtained from the United States, Italy and Spain.

The count of this clone is one. V lost 5 bases and J lost 10; bases outside the gene matches: 9. Germline loops: CDR1 SGHDT, CDR2 YYEEEE. The CDR3 runs 14 residues. Sequenced by immunoSEQ multiplex PCR; TCRdb stores in-frame clones only, minus some. Among around 150,000 clones listed, roughly 86% were seen once. Material for sequencing was peripheral blood. The chain carries TRBV5-6 and TRBJ1-4, with 9 bases aligning to TRBD1. This receptor was taken from a man over 45 with active or convalescent COVID-19. CDR3 protein: CASRQDRGVGKLFF. CDR3 DNA sequence: TGTGCCAGCAGGCAGGACAGGGGTGTCGGAAAACTGTTTTTT.